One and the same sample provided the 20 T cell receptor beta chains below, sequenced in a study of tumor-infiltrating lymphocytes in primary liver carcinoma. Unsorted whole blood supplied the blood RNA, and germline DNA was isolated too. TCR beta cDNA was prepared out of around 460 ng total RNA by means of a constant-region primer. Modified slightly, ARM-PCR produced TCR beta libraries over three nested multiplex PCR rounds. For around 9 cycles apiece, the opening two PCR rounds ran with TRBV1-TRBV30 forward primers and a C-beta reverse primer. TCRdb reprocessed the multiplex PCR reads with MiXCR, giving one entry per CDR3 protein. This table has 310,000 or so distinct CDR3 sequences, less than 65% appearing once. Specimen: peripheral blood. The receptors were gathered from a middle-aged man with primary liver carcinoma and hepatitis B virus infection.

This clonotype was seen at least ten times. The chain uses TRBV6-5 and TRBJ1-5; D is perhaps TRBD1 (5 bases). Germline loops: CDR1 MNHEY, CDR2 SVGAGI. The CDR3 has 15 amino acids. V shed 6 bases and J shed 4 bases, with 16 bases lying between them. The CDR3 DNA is TGTGCCAGCAGCCCCACCCAGGGAGATAATCAGCCCCAGCATTTT. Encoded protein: CASSPTQGDNQPQHF.

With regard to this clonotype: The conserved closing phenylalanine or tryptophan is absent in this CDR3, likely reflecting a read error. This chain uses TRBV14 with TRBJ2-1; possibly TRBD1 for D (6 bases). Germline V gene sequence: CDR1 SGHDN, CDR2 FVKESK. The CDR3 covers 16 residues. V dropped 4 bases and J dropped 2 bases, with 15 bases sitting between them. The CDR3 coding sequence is TGTGCCAGCAGCCTTACCGGGACACGAACCTACAATGAGCAGTTCTCC. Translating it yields CASSLTGTRTYNEQFS.

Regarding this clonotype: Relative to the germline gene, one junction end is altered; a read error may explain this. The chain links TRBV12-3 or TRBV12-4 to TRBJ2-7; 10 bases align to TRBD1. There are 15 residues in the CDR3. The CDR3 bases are TGTGCCAGCAGTCGAGAGGGACAGGGGATCTACAAGCAGTACTTC. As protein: CASSREGQGIYKQYF.

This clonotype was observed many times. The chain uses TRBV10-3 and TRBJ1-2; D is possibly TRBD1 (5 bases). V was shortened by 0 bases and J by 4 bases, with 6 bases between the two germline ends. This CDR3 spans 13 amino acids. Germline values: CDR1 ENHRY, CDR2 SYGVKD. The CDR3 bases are TGTGCCATCAGTGAGTCAGACAGCTATGGCTACACCTTC. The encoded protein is CAISESDSYGYTF.

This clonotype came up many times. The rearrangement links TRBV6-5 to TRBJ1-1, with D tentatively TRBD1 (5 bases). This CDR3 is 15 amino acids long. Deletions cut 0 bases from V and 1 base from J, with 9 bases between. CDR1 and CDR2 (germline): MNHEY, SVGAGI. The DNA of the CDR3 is TGTGCCAGCAGTTACTCGAAGAGGGGGAACACTGAAGCTTTCTTT. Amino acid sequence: CASSYSKRGNTEAFF.

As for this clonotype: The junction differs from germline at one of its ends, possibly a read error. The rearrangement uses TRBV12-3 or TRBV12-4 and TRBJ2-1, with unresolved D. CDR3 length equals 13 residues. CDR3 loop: CASSLSHYNDQFF. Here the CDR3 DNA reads TGTGCCAGCAGTTTGTCCCACTACAATGATCAGTTCTTC.

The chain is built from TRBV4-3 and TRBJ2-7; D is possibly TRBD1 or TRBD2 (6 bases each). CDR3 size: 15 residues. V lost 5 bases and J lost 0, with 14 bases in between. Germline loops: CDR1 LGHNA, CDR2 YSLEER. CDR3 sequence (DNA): TGCGCCAGCAGCGCCTTTAGGGGGGCCTCCTACGAGCAGTACTTC. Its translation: CASSAFRGASYEQYF.

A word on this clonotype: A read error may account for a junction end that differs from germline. CDR3 DNA sequence: TGTGCCGCTTCCTCCGGCACTAGCGGGAGGATAGATGATCAGTTCTTC. This translates into CAASSGTSGRIDDQFF. The rearrangement joins TRBV11-2 to TRBJ2-1; 12 nucleotides agree with TRBD2. The germline V gene has CDR1 SGHAT and CDR2 FQNNGV. This CDR3 region has 16 residues.

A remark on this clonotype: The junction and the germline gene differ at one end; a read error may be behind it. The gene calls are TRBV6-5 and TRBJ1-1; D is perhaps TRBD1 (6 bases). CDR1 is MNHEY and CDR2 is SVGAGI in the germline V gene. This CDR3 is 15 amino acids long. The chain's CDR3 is CASSYSTGPNAEAFF. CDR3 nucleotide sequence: TGTGCCAGCAGTTACTCGACAGGACCTAACGCTGAGGCTTTCTTT.

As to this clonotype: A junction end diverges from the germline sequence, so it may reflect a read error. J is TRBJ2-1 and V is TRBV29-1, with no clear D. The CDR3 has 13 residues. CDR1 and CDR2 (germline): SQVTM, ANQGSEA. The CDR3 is CSYEDSFHNEQFF. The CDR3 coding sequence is TGCAGCTATGAAGACTCGTTTCACAATGAGCAGTTCTTT.

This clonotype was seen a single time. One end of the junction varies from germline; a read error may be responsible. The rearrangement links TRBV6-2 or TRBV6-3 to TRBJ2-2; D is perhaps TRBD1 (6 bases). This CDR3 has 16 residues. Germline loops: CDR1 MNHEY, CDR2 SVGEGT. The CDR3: CASRYSSPGDTWELFF. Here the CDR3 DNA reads TGTGCCAGCAGGTACAGTTCCCCAGGGGACACCTGGGAGCTGTTTTTT.

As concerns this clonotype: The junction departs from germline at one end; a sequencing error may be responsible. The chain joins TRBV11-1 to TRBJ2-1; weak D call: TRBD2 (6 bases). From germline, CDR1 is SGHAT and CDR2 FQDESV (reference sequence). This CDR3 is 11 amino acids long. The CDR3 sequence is CASVREFELFF. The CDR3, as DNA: TGTGCCAGCGTTCGGGAGTTCGAGCTGTTCTTC.

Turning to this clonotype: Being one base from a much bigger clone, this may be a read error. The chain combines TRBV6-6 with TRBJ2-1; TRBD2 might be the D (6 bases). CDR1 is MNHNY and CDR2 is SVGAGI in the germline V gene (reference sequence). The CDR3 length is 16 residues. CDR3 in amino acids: CASSSLRTSRDNEQSF. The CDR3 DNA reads TGTGCCAGCAGTTCCCTTAGAACTAGCCGTGACAATGAGCAGTCCTTC.

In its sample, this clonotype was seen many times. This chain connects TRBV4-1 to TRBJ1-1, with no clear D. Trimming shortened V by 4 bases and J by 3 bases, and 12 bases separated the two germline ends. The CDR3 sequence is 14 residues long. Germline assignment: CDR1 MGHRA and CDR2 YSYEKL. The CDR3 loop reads CASSPRLRDTEAFF. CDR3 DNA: TGCGCCAGCAGCCCCCGACTGAGAGACACTGAAGCTTTCTTT.

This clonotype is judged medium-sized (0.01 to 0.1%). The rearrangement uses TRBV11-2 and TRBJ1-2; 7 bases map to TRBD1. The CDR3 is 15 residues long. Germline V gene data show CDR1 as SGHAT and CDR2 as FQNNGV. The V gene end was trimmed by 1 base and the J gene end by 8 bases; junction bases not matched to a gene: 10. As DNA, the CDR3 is TGTGCCAGCAGCTTAGGTGGGACAGCCCTAGGAGGCTACACCTTC. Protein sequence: CASSLGGTALGGYTF.

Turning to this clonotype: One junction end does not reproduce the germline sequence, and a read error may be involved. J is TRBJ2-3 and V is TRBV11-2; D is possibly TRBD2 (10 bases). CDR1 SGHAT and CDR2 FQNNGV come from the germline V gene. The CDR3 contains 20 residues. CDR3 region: CANSWTGDTPAGGVTDTQYF. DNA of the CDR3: TGTGCCAACAGCTGGACAGGGGATACACCAGCGGGAGGGGTCACAGATACGCAGTATTTT.

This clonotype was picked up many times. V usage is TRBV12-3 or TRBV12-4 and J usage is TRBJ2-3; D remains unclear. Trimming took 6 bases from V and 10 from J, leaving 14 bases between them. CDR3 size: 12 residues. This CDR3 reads CASRKEPPPQYF. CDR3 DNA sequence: TGTGCCAGCAGGAAGGAACCCCCCCCGCAGTATTTT.

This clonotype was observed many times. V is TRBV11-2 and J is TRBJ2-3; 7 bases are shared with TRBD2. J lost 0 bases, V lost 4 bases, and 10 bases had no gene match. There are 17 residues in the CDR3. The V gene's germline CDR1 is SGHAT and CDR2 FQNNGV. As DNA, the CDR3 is TGTGCCAGCAGCTCCCCCGGGGTGCGGGGGAGCACAGATACGCAGTATTTT. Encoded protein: CASSSPGVRGSTDTQYF.

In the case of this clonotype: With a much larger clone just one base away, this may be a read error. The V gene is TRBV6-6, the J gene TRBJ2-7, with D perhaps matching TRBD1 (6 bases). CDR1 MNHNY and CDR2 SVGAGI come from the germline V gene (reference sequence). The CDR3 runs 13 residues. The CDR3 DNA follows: TGTGCCGGCAGGGGTACAACGGCCCCTGAGCAGTACTTC. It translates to CAGRGTTAPEQYF.

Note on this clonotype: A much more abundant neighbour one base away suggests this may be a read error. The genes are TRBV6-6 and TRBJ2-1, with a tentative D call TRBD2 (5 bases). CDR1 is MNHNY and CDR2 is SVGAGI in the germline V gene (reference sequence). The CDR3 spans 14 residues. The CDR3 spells CASSYSGLGNEQSF. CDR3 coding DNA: TGTGCCAGCAGTTACTCAGGGCTCGGGAATGAGCAGTCCTTC.